One sample yielded the 21 T cell receptor beta chains listed below, sequenced in a study of PD-1 blockade in classical Hodgkin lymphoma. Patients all relapsed after autologous stem cell transplantation, and there was variation in brentuximab vedotin exposure. TCRdb's copy holds only in-frame clones and misses some; the assay was immunoSEQ multiplex PCR. The sample contains some 41,000 clones, 88% of which appear only once. The input for sequencing was peripheral blood mononuclear cells (PBMCs), taken before the second cycle of nivolumab. These TCRs come from a human donor with classical Hodgkin lymphoma.

The chain has TRBV7-3 and TRBJ2-5; D unclear. CDR1 is SGHTA, CDR2 FQGTGA, per germline. The CDR3 totals 13 residues. The V gene lost 2 bases and the J gene lost 5 bases, with 9 bases spanning the gap. The CDR3 bases are TGTGCCAGCAGCTTAGGAGCGCTGGAGACCCAGTACTTC. Translating gives CASSLGALETQYF.

This sequence joins TRBV5-6 and TRBJ2-7; the D gene is possibly TRBD2 (7 bases). The CDR3 length is 16 residues. The germline CDR1 and CDR2 sequences are SGHDT and YYEEEE. V lost 1 base to trimming and J lost 0 bases, with 14 bases between them. The CDR3 sequence: CASSLSGGLSSYEQYF. CDR3 DNA sequence: TGTGCCAGCAGCTTGTCGGGGGGCCTGAGCTCCTACGAGCAGTACTTC.

The chain couples TRBV27 to TRBJ2-7; 8 positions agree with TRBD2. Unmatched junction bases numbered 3, after V lost 3 bases and J lost 2 bases. Germline loops: CDR1 MNHEY, CDR2 SMNVEV (reference sequence). The CDR3 loop spans 14 amino acids. This CDR3 reads CASSFGGVAYEQYF. The CDR3 coding sequence is TGTGCCAGCAGTTTCGGGGGGGTGGCCTACGAGCAGTACTTC.

This clone came up once. The J gene is TRBJ1-5, the V gene TRBV15; D unresolved. The CDR3 contains 17 residues. V was cut by 0 bases and J by 0 bases, with 12 bases left in between. The germline V gene has CDR1 LNHNV and CDR2 YYDKDF (reference sequence). CDR3 DNA: TGTGCCACCAGCAGAGAGGATACACTGTATAGCAATCAGCCCCAGCATTTT. Translation: CATSREDTLYSNQPQHF.

The chain recombines TRBV6-1 with TRBJ2-7; D is undetermined. V was trimmed by 8 bases and J by 3 bases, leaving 8 bases between them. From germline, CDR1 is MNHNS and CDR2 SASEGT. The CDR3 is made up of 11 amino acids. The CDR3 protein is CASQGFYEQYF. The CDR3 DNA is TGTGCCAGCCAAGGGTTCTACGAGCAGTACTTC.

This sequence joins TRBV19 and TRBJ1-3, with 7 nucleotides matching TRBD1. Germline V lookup: CDR1 LNHDA, CDR2 SQIVND (reference sequence). This CDR3 has 14 amino acids. Germline trimming cut 9 bases from V and 5 bases from J; bases unmatched to any gene: 10. The CDR3 DNA sequence: TGTGCCAGCGCTGACAGGGACGGACGAAACACCATATATTTT. Translating it yields CASADRDGRNTIYF.

The J gene is TRBJ1-2, the V gene TRBV2; D is ambiguous. V was clipped by 7 bases and J by 4 bases, with 10 bases between them. The germline V gene has CDR1 SNHLY and CDR2 FYNNEI. The CDR3 has 12 residues. This chain's CDR3 is CASTPDAYGYTF. In nucleotides, the CDR3 is TGTGCCAGCACCCCGGATGCCTATGGCTACACCTTC. The entire variable domain, with the rest obtained from reference TRBV2 and TRBJ1-2, is as follows: EPEVTQTPSHQVTQMGQEVILRCVPISNHLYFYWYRQILGQKVEFLVSFYNNEISEKSEIFDDQFSVERPDGSNFTLKIRSTKLEDSAMYFCASTPDAYGYTFGSGTRLTVV.

The chain is built from TRBV23-1 and TRBJ2-1; D remains unclear. TRBV23-1 is sorted into the ORF group, with uncertain function. This CDR3 is built from 14 residues. V lost 1 base, J lost 5 bases, and 9 bases lay in between. The CDR3 region is CASSQFLLNNEQFF. CDR3 nucleotide sequence: TGCGCCAGCAGTCAATTCCTCCTTAACAATGAGCAGTTCTTC.

The table lists this clone with a count of one. This chain uses TRBV6-1 with TRBJ2-3, with unresolved D. CDR1 and CDR2 (germline): MNHNS, SASEGT. Trimming shortened V by 2 bases and J by 2 bases, and 8 bases separated the two germline ends. The CDR3 runs 14 residues. The CDR3 spells CASSESLHTDTQYF. CDR3 sequence (DNA): TGTGCCAGCAGTGAATCACTCCACACAGATACGCAGTATTTT.

The V gene is TRBV7-2, the J gene TRBJ1-2; D is unresolved. Trimming pared 5 bases from V and 5 bases from J, leaving 9 bases between. The germline V gene encodes CDR1 SGHTA and CDR2 FQGNSA. This CDR3 is built from 12 residues. The CDR3 protein is CASSMGLYGYTF. In DNA form, the CDR3 reads TGTGCCAGCAGCATGGGTCTGTATGGCTACACCTTC.

The chain combines TRBV4-1 with TRBJ2-5, with D maybe TRBD1 (6 bases). V was clipped by 5 bases and J by 4 bases, with 23 bases between them. The germline CDR1 and CDR2 sequences are MGHRA and YSYEKL. CDR3 length: 17 residues. CDR3 region: CASSYLLAGAKGETQYF. The CDR3 DNA reads TGCGCCAGCAGCTATCTTCTAGCAGGGGCAAAGGGAGAGACCCAGTACTTC.

V and J are TRBV10-2 and TRBJ2-3; 9 positions agree with TRBD2. CDR1 WSHSY and CDR2 SAAADI come from the germline V gene. CDR3 size: 15 residues. V lost 2 bases and J lost 5; bases outside the gene matches: 5. In DNA, the CDR3 is TGCGCCAGCAGTGAGCCAGCGGGAGGAGGAGATACGCAGTATTTT. This gives the protein CASSEPAGGGDTQYF.

The V and J genes are TRBV6-5 and TRBJ2-7; D ambiguous. Germline lookup yields CDR1 MNHEY and CDR2 SVGAGI. Trimming removed 1 base from V and 3 bases from J, with 13 bases in between. This CDR3 comprises 15 residues. This CDR3 reads CASSYFWTTYYEQYF. The CDR3 DNA reads as TGTGCCAGCAGTTACTTCTGGACCACTTACTACGAGCAGTACTTC.

The V and J genes are TRBV9 and TRBJ1-4; TRBD1 might be the D (5 bases). Germline V lookup: CDR1 SGDLS, CDR2 YYNGEE. CDR3 length: 15 residues. V lost 3 bases, J lost 8 bases, and 17 bases lay in between. As DNA, the CDR3 is TGTGCCAGCAGCGAAGCGGGACTCGGATACGAAAAACTGTTTTTT. This codes for CASSEAGLGYEKLFF.

The V gene is TRBV10-3, the J gene TRBJ2-3; no clear D gene. Trimming left V 4 bases short and J 0 bases short, with 11 bases between. This CDR3 contains 15 residues. Germline lookup yields CDR1 ENHRY and CDR2 SYGVKD. For the CDR3, the DNA is TGTGCCATCAGTGCGTTTCCCGCGAGCACAGATACGCAGTATTTT. This gives the protein CAISAFPASTDTQYF.

The J gene is TRBJ2-1, the V gene TRBV5-4; tentative D call: TRBD2 (6 bases). Per germline, CDR1 SGHNT and CDR2 YYREEE (reference sequence). The CDR3 covers 13 residues. The germline V and J ends were trimmed by 1 base and 8 bases, with 10 bases remaining between them. The CDR3 DNA follows: TGTGCCAGCAGCTTGAATTGGGACTATGAGCAGTTCTTC. It is translated as CASSLNWDYEQFF.

The chain recombines TRBV10-3 with TRBJ2-7; 9 bases match TRBD2. This CDR3 region has 12 residues. J gave up 1 base and V 11 bases, and 3 bases lay outside the gene matches. Germline assignment: CDR1 ENHRY and CDR2 SYGVKD. CDR3 DNA: TGTGCCTGCGGGGGGGATTCCTACGAGCAGTACTTC. Its translation: CACGGDSYEQYF.

The chain carries TRBV5-8 and TRBJ2-7; 8 positions agree with TRBD2. The CDR3 is made up of 14 amino acids. Germline CDR1 reads SGHTS; CDR2 reads YDEGEE. The J segment lost 5 bases and the V segment lost 2 bases, leaving 6 bases of the junction unmatched. As DNA, the CDR3 is TGTGCCAGCAGCTTCGGAGCGGGAGTCAACGAGCAGTACTTC. Protein product: CASSFGAGVNEQYF.

The J gene is TRBJ1-1, the V gene TRBV5-1, with D uncertain. The CDR3 has 12 residues. Germline V gene lookup returns CDR1 SGHRS and CDR2 YFSETQ. The V and J ends lost 3 bases and 2 bases respectively, with 5 bases between them. CDR3 sequence reads: CASSSGNTEAFF. DNA for the CDR3: TGCGCCAGCAGCTCGGGAAACACTGAAGCTTTCTTT.

The genes are TRBV2 and TRBJ1-4; the D gene is possibly TRBD1 (5 bases). The CDR3 has 12 amino acids. Trimming pared 5 bases from V and 13 bases from J, leaving 14 bases between. Germline V lookup: CDR1 SNHLY, CDR2 FYNNEI. The CDR3 here is CASSSWGDVLFF. The DNA of the CDR3 is TGTGCCAGCAGTTCCTGGGGGGACGTACTGTTTTTT.

The chain carries TRBV2 and TRBJ2-7; 8 bases line up with TRBD2. The CDR3 spans 15 residues. The V gene end was trimmed by 3 bases and the J gene end by 6 bases; junction bases not matched to a gene: 10. CDR1 and CDR2 (germline): SNHLY, FYNNEI. CDR3 DNA: TGTGCCAGCAGTGATGGTGGGGCGGGAGGTTTCGAGCAGTACTTC. It translates to CASSDGGAGGFEQYF.